The 15 T cell receptor beta chains below were found in one sample sequenced in a study of T cell responses to AZD1222 COVID-19 vaccine. TCRdb keeps only in-frame clones here, not all; method: immunoSEQ multiplex PCR. Of some 110,000 clones in the sample, around nine tenths were seen once. The sample was peripheral blood, taken 28 days after the second AZD1222 dose. Every receptor here comes from an adult who received the AZD1222 COVID-19 vaccine.

This clone has just one count. V gene TRBV28 combines with J gene TRBJ1-3, with unresolved D. Germline V CDR1 and CDR2: MDHEN, SYDVKM. The CDR3 consists of 15 residues. The V end was cut by 10 bases, the J end by 0 bases, with 16 bases between. The CDR3 sequence is CATYPGVSSGNTIYF. CDR3 in DNA: TGTGCCACCTACCCCGGGGTAAGCTCTGGAAACACCATATATTTT.

In its sample, this clone was seen a few times. The chain combines TRBV19 with TRBJ1-3; no definite D call. CDR1 and CDR2 from the germline V gene are LNHDA and SQIVND (reference sequence). The CDR3 runs 17 residues. V was pared by 6 bases and J by 0 bases, with 18 bases between. CDR3 DNA: TGTGCCAGTAGCACACAGACTCCGGCTACCTCTGGAAACACCATATATTTT. This sequence encodes CASSTQTPATSGNTIYF. Combining the CDR3 with reference TRBV19 and TRBJ1-3 gives the whole variable domain DGGITQSPKYLFRKEGQNVTLSCEQNLNHDAMYWYRQDPGQGLRLIYYSQIVNDFQKGDIAEGYSVSREKKESFPLTVTSAQKNPTAFYLCASSTQTPATSGNTIYFGEGSWLTVV.

The J gene is TRBJ1-1, the V gene TRBV5-1, with D uncertain. CDR3 length equals 14 residues. The V end was cut by 6 bases, the J end by 0 bases, with 12 bases between. Looked up from germline, CDR1 is SGHRS and CDR2 is YFSETQ. The CDR3 loop is CASMGGNMNTEAFF. As DNA, the CDR3 is TGCGCCAGCATGGGAGGGAACATGAACACTGAAGCTTTCTTT. Full variable domain (outside the CDR3, taken from reference TRBV5-1 and TRBJ1-1): KAGVTQTPRYLIKTRGQQVTLSCSPISGHRSVSWYQQTPGQGLQFLFEYFSETQRNKGNFPGRFSGRQFSNSRSEMNVSTLELGDSALYLCASMGGNMNTEAFFGQGTRLTVV.

V gene TRBV11-2 combines with J gene TRBJ2-1; 8 bases match TRBD2. The germline V gene encodes CDR1 SGHAT and CDR2 FQNNGV. The CDR3 is made up of 15 amino acids. The junction had 6 bases not matched to a gene; V was cut back by 1 base and J by 7 bases. The CDR3 nucleotides are TGTGCCAGCAGCTTAGGAATAGCGGGATTGAATGAGCAGTTCTTC. Protein: CASSLGIAGLNEQFF. Full variable domain (missing parts from reference TRBV11-2 and TRBJ2-1): EAGVAQSPRYKIIEKRQSVAFWCNPISGHATLYWYQQILGQGPKLLIQFQNNGVVDDSQLPKDRFSAERLKGVDSTLKIQPAKLEDSAVYLCASSLGIAGLNEQFFGPGTRLTVL.

This clone was detected only a few times. The gene calls are TRBV15 and TRBJ2-7, with D perhaps matching TRBD1 (6 bases). Trimming removed 1 base at V and 1 base at J, with 11 bases between. The CDR3 spans 15 residues. Per germline, CDR1 LNHNV and CDR2 YYDKDF (reference sequence). The CDR3 here is CATSRGGTQSYEQYF. CDR3 nucleotide sequence: TGTGCCACCAGCAGAGGGGGGACACAATCCTACGAGCAGTACTTC. Full variable domain (outside the CDR3, taken from reference TRBV15 and TRBJ2-7): DAMVIQNPRYQVTQFGKPVTLSCSQTLNHNVMYWYQQKSSQAPKLLFHYYDKDFNNEADTPDNFQSRRPNTSFCFLDIRSPGLGDTAMYLCATSRGGTQSYEQYFGPGTRLTVT.

This chain joins TRBV29-1 and TRBJ2-2; tentative D call: TRBD1 (5 bases). The CDR3 contains 14 residues. The ends were cut back, 5 bases at V and 3 bases at J, with 13 bases in the middle. Germline V gene sequence: CDR1 SQVTM, CDR2 ANQGSEA. The CDR3 DNA is TGCAGCGTTCTGATGACAGTACACACCGGGGAGCTGTTTTTT. Translating it yields CSVLMTVHTGELFF.

The CDR3 nucleotides are TGTGCCAGCAGTTTATCACAGATGAACACTGAAGCTTTCTTT. It yields the protein CASSLSQMNTEAFF. The rearrangement uses TRBV27 and TRBJ1-1, with D unresolved. Trimming removed 0 bases from V and 0 bases from J, with 5 bases in between. Germline V CDR1 and CDR2: MNHEY, SMNVEV (reference sequence). The CDR3 has 14 amino acids.

The chain carries TRBV5-1 and TRBJ2-3; the D gene is possibly TRBD2 (6 bases). V lost 4 bases, J lost 3 bases, and 18 bases lay in between. From germline, CDR1 is SGHRS and CDR2 YFSETQ. CDR3 size: 16 residues. CDR3 in DNA: TGCGCCAGCAGCGTACCGGGAGTAACTTGGACAGATACGCAGTATTTT. It translates to CASSVPGVTWTDTQYF.

The chain links TRBV5-1 to TRBJ2-5; D is possibly TRBD2 (6 bases). V lost 4 bases and J lost 0, with 10 bases in between. The germline gives CDR1 SGHRS, CDR2 YFSETQ. The CDR3 consists of 14 residues. The CDR3 loop is CASSPRRDQETQYF. CDR3 coding DNA: TGCGCCAGCAGCCCAAGGAGGGACCAAGAGACCCAGTACTTC.

This clone is a singleton in its sample. The V gene is TRBV27, the J gene TRBJ2-3; a weak D match, TRBD1 (8 bases). The CDR3 contains 17 residues. Germline CDR1 and CDR2: MNHEY and SMNVEV (reference sequence). V was pared by 5 bases and J by 3 bases, with 21 bases between. This CDR3 reads CASSPGHGQGGTDTQYF. CDR3 sequence (DNA): TGTGCCAGCAGTCCCGGCCACGGACAGGGAGGGACAGATACGCAGTATTTT.

This rearrangement joins TRBV3-1 (or the pseudogene TRBV3-2) to TRBJ2-3, with 11 nucleotides matching TRBD2. Trimming at V came to 0 bases and at J to 6 bases, leaving 11 bases not matched to a gene. Germline V CDR1 and CDR2: LGHDT, YNNKEL (reference sequence). The CDR3 has 18 residues. The CDR3 sequence is CASSQERLAGGPSDTQYF. In nucleotides, the CDR3 is TGTGCCAGCAGCCAAGAACGCTTAGCGGGAGGGCCCAGTGATACGCAGTATTTT.

This chain links TRBV4-1 with TRBJ2-1; D is unresolved. CDR1 is MGHRA, CDR2 YSYEKL, per germline. CDR3 length equals 14 residues. The ends were cut back, 1 base at V and 4 bases at J, with 8 bases in the middle. The CDR3 spells CASSQAWPYNEQFF. The CDR3 DNA follows: TGCGCCAGCAGCCAAGCGTGGCCTTACAATGAGCAGTTCTTC.

V usage is TRBV5-6 and J usage is TRBJ1-1; perhaps TRBD1 as D (6 bases). The V end lost 0 bases, the J end lost 0 bases, and 12 bases lay between the germline ends. CDR1 SGHDT and CDR2 YYEEEE come from the germline V gene. The CDR3 runs to 16 residues. The DNA for the CDR3 is TGTGCCAGCAGCTTGGAACAGGGCCGATTGAACACTGAAGCTTTCTTT. It yields the protein CASSLEQGRLNTEAFF.

The chain couples TRBV3-1 (or the pseudogene TRBV3-2) to TRBJ2-1; 7 bases align to TRBD2. Germline CDR1 and CDR2: LGHDT and YNNKEL (reference sequence). Trimming cost V 0 bases and J 0 bases; bases outside gene matches: 5. CDR3 length: 17 residues. CDR3 DNA sequence: TGTGCCAGCAGCCAAGATGTAAGCGGGACCTCCTACAATGAGCAGTTCTTC. Translating gives CASSQDVSGTSYNEQFF.

The chain couples TRBV27 to TRBJ2-7, with 7 bases identical to TRBD1. The CDR3 extends over 15 amino acids. Trimming removed 6 bases from V and 2 bases from J; junction bases left unmatched: 10. Germline values: CDR1 MNHEY, CDR2 SMNVEV (reference sequence). This chain's CDR3 is CASSSMTGKTYEQYF. The CDR3 coding sequence is TGTGCCAGCAGCTCTATGACAGGGAAAACCTACGAGCAGTACTTC.